This TCR beta chain was obtained from a study of shared clonotypes between healthy human individuals (dated by TCRdb to 2020 to 2021). Concerning the study at large: Three men and a couple of women, aged 18 to 49 years, made up the cohort. For each donor, CD4 naive and CD4 memory were each run on three plates, CD8 naive on two plates, and CD8 memory on one plate. Each donor's leukapheresis produced roughly between roughly 0.94 and 9.5 billion PBMCs. To estimate repertoire size and how much clonotype sharing occurs between individuals, the study deeply sequenced the blood TCR repertoires of about five healthy adults. Libraries were prepared and TCR repertoires were sequenced by different laboratories using diverse techniques, in order to increase sequencing depth and limit assay-specific biases. Results the study describes overall, beyond this receptor: Sampling was limited to blood, and TCR repertoires in tissue likely differ from TCR repertoires in blood. Incomplete sequencing was indicated by rarefaction of sorted-subset datasets, despite the large sequencing depth. Larger estimated clonotype richness was generally found for naive subsets than for memory subsets. Pairwise subsampling led to the expectation that sequencing depth would affect the degree of clonotype sharing among donors. Across a handful of donors, about 5.2% of naive CD4, roughly 3.4% of naive CD8, around 2.1% of memory CD4, and approximately 0.4% of memory CD8 clonotypes were shared. Because the study included a small number of donors, the genetic and exposure-history diversity represented was limited. Compared with non-shared clonotypes, the clonotypes found in all four sorted-subset donors had higher generation probabilities.

Concerning this clone itself: The antigen it binds to is not known. No quality values exist for individual bases; no much larger clone is one base distant.

TCR CDR3 regions were amplified from genomic DNA by multiplex PCR using the deep immunoSEQ assay. Extracted genomic DNA from each cell subset was spread evenly across all wells of several immunoSEQ 96-well plates, with each plate serving as a replicate. For sorted subsets, approximately 210 ng of genomic DNA, equivalent to 30,000 or so T cell genomes, went into each replicate PCR. Purified libraries were measured with a Qubit 3.0 fluorometer, size-checked on a Bioanalyzer 2100, and measured again with the KAPA Library Quantification kit. Every immunoSEQ 96-well plate was sequenced on a dedicated single-read 150-cycle Illumina NextSeq 550 flow cell. In the original analysis: Because the immunoSEQ output held only junctional sequences and lacked quality scores, the filtering could not match the filtering applied to full-length reads. To assign V/J genes and CDR3, sequences were annotated using PyIR, a Python wrapper for IgBLAST v1.9, with IMGT germline references. Reads were removed for weak V/J assignments (E-value above 1e-6), missing CDR3, stop codons, out-of-frame junctions, or ambiguous translated residues. V3J clonotypes were defined as sequences sharing the same inferred V gene, J gene, and CDR3 amino acid sequence. Percentage overlap between repertoires was computed as shared unique clonotypes divided by the size of the smaller repertoire. Three approaches were used to assess repertoire richness: RTK rarefaction, the Chao1 estimator, and Recon v2.1 estimates of unobserved clonotypes. Generation probabilities were computed with OLGA for all TCRbeta clonotypes obtained by the gDNA method from a handful of donors. TCRdb retrieved this table from immuneACCESS and kept in-frame rearrangements only. Not all clones are present; in checked studies, unresolved V genes account for under half, and no reason is known for the remainder. Clonal size and the V and J genes are those of that table, whereas D and trimming came from the DNA. The sample table lists around 700,000 clones, approximately 75% of them with a count of one. In total, the top ten clones hold 1.5% to 2% of the sample.

V is shortened by 2 bases, J by 5 bases, and the region joining them spans 12 bases. Spanning cysteine to phenylalanine, the CDR3 consists of 14 amino acids. Solely the CDR3 DNA is kept, with 42 bases framed from the first base. Via the germline V gene, CDR1 is MNHEY and CDR2 SVGAGI. The donors were healthy, HIV-negative adults who had no recently reported acute infections or vaccinations. Every donor was a Caucasian adult living in Nashville, Tennessee, USA. Magnetic negative selection was used to enrich CD4+ T cells, after which naive cells were positively selected on CD45RA and the negative fraction became the memory subset. Blood was collected by leukapheresis, and PBMCs were isolated by Ficoll-Histopaque density gradient centrifugation and then cryopreserved in liquid nitrogen vapor phase. Analytical flow cytometry was used to check the purity and quantity of every magnetically sorted T cell population. Genomic DNA was isolated from every sorted fraction and measured by UV absorbance on a Nanodrop 2000c.

The source material was memory CD4+ T cells sorted from blood. In light of the paper, this sample's cell subset or site label describes: CD45RA-negative fraction. This chain joins TRBV6-5 to TRBJ1-2; the D gene is not confidently resolved. The clonotype originates from a woman in her 30s in good health. The CDR3 loop reads CASSYAEEGYGYTF. The DNA is TGTGCCAGCAGTTACGCGGAGGAAGGGTATGGCTACACCTTC.